A single TCR beta chain is shown here with its context. This record belongs to a study of cytomegalovirus exposure and HLA in healthy donors. The length of the CDR3 is 13 residues. CDR1 and CDR2 from the germline V gene are SGHTA and FQGNSA. V was clipped by 5 bases and J by 1 base, with 9 bases between them. Measured with immunoSEQ multiplex PCR; TCRdb has only the in-frame clones, and not every one. The sample yields around 150,000 clones, 70% to 90% seen once. The clonotype comes from a woman between 25 and 40 years old in good health and CMV-seronegative. V gene TRBV7-2 combines with J gene TRBJ2-7, with D possibly being TRBD2 (5 bases). Source material: PBMCs. CDR3 loop: CASSLTNSYEQYF. The CDR3 bases are TGTGCCAGCAGCCTGACTAATTCCTACGAGCAGTACTTC.